Listed below are T cell receptor beta chains from one sample, sequenced in a study of T cells in Graves' hyperthyroidism and ophthalmopathy. TCRdb reprocessed the multiplex PCR reads via MiXCR and lists one record per CDR3 protein. The table records fewer than 650,000 distinct CDR3 sequences, roughly 14% of them present only once. Sequencing was carried out using blood. These receptors originate from a woman in her forties with Graves' ophthalmopathy. Each CDR3 is given without its conserved first and last residue. Fields, in order: V gene, J gene, CDR3 protein.

v_call: TRBV20-1; j_call: TRBJ1-1; cdr3_aa: SVTPPDRGNTEAF
v_call: TRBV5-1; j_call: TRBJ1-6; cdr3_aa: ASSYRDNNNSPLH
v_call: TRBV2; j_call: TRBJ1-2; cdr3_aa: ASTLLGSYGYT
v_call: TRBV24-1; j_call: TRBJ2-1; cdr3_aa: ATSDYGTSGTYNEQF
v_call: TRBV13; j_call: TRBJ2-7; cdr3_aa: ASSLRQEGSYEQY
v_call: TRBV6-2/TRBV6-3; j_call: TRBJ2-2; cdr3_aa: ASSYAFGLAGYTGELF
v_call: TRBV7-3; j_call: TRBJ2-7; cdr3_aa: ASSPQRAGGFYEQY
v_call: TRBV19; j_call: TRBJ1-2; cdr3_aa: ASSIREKESYT
v_call: TRBV6-5; j_call: TRBJ2-5; cdr3_aa: ASSYETGDLGETQY
v_call: TRBV7-2; j_call: TRBJ1-1; cdr3_aa: ASSLASTIEAF
v_call: TRBV6-9; j_call: TRBJ2-5; cdr3_aa: ASSKLADRTANEETQY
v_call: TRBV10-3; j_call: TRBJ1-3; cdr3_aa: AINEDRGLGNTIY
v_call: TRBV6-1; j_call: TRBJ2-1; cdr3_aa: ASSTQGGGEQF
v_call: TRBV12-3/TRBV12-4; j_call: TRBJ1-5; cdr3_aa: ASSFRRGEQPQH
v_call: TRBV19; j_call: TRBJ1-2; cdr3_aa: ASSIVDSYGYT
v_call: TRBV28; j_call: TRBJ2-7; cdr3_aa: ASSLGGRVYEQY
v_call: TRBV7-8; j_call: TRBJ1-1; cdr3_aa: ASSLVFVEAF
v_call: TRBV6-1; j_call: TRBJ2-7; cdr3_aa: ASSEAGSSYEQY
v_call: TRBV4-2; j_call: TRBJ2-7; cdr3_aa: ASSTGLAGVSYEQY
v_call: TRBV27; j_call: TRBJ2-2; cdr3_aa: ARGPDRGPDSELF
v_call: TRBV7-2; j_call: TRBJ2-7; cdr3_aa: ASSWDRVRTYEQY
v_call: TRBV20-1; j_call: TRBJ2-7; cdr3_aa: SAGPESSYEQY
v_call: TRBV30; j_call: TRBJ1-2; cdr3_aa: AWSDLGTGGNYGYT
v_call: TRBV7-8; j_call: TRBJ2-7; cdr3_aa: ASSFVTYEQY
v_call: TRBV6-2/TRBV6-3; j_call: TRBJ1-2; cdr3_aa: ASSYSGQGRGFVVGYT
v_call: TRBV12-3/TRBV12-4; j_call: TRBJ2-7; cdr3_aa: ASSFDRGLTYEQY
v_call: TRBV7-2; j_call: TRBJ2-7; cdr3_aa: ASSPGGTALYEQY
v_call: TRBV6-2/TRBV6-3; j_call: TRBJ2-7; cdr3_aa: ASRNPGPYEQY
v_call: TRBV19; j_call: TRBJ2-7; cdr3_aa: ASSIGGGIGYEQY
v_call: TRBV29-1; j_call: TRBJ2-7; cdr3_aa: SVEDGTHYEQY
v_call: TRBV4-2; j_call: TRBJ2-2; cdr3_aa: ASSLFDRVDAGELF
v_call: TRBV28; j_call: TRBJ2-7; cdr3_aa: ASARTVLDEQY
v_call: TRBV28; j_call: TRBJ1-1; cdr3_aa: ASEKWPARQPQNTEAF